This T cell receptor beta chain comes out of a study of cytomegalovirus exposure and HLA in healthy donors. In the study overall: The approximately 110 validation repertoires, a later analysis reported, used the same platform as the 650 to 800 repertoires from the first cohort.

This clone was seen a single time. The repertoire was sequenced with immunoSEQ multiplex PCR; TCRdb's copy has only in-frame clones and lacks some. This table holds around 80,000 clones, about 96% found once. The V gene end was trimmed by 3 bases and the J gene end by 9 bases; junction bases not matched to a gene: 5. Germline assignment: CDR1 MDHEN and CDR2 SYDVKM. The CDR3 is made up of 14 amino acids. The sequenced material came from PBMCs. The receptor was derived from a woman in her late teens or twenties in good health and CMV-seronegative. The V call is TRBV28, the J call TRBJ1-4, with 9 nucleotides matching TRBD1. The CDR3 loop is CASSFRDREKKLFF. CDR3 coding DNA: TGTGCCAGCAGTTTTAGGGACAGGGAGAAAAAACTGTTTTTT.